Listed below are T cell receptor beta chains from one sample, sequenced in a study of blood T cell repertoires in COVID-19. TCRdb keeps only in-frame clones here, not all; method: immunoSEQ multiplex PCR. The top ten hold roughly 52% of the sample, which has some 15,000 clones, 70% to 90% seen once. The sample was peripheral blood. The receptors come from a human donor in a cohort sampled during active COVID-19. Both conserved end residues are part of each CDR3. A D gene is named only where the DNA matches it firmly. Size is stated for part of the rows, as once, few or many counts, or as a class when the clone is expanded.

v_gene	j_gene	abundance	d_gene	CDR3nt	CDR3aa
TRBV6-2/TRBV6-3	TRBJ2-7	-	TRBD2	TGTGCCAGCAGTTACGGGACTAGCGGGGGGTTCTACGAGCAGTACTTC	CASSYGTSGGFYEQYF
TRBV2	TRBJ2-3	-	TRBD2	TGTGCCAGCAGACTAGCGGAACCCACAGATACGCAGTATTTT	CASRLAEPTDTQYF
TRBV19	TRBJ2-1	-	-	TGTGCCAGTAGTTTCCGGGTTAAGGATGAGCAGTTCTTC	CASSFRVKDEQFF
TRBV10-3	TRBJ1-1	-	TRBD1	TGTGCCATCAGTGAGTCTGGGACAGGGGAACGCGCCTTT	CAISESGTGERAF
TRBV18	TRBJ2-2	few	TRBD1	TGTGCCAGCTCACCGGGACAGGGAATCACCGGGGAGCTGTTTTTT	CASSPGQGITGELFF
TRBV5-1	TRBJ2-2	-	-	TGCGCCAGCAGCTTGGTTCCTAGCCCCGCCGGGGAGCTGTTTTTT	CASSLVPSPAGELFF
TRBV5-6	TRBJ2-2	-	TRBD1	TGTGCCAGCAGCTTGATAGGGGGCTTCGGGGAGCTGTTTTTT	CASSLIGGFGELFF
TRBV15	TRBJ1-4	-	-	TGTGCCGTAACGGGGGTCGGTGAAAAACTGTTTTTT	CAVTGVGEKLFF
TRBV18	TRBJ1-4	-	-	TGTGCCAGCTCACCGTCGGGGAGCATTGAAAAACTGTTTTTT	CASSPSGSIEKLFF
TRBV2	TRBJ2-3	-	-	TGTGCCAGCAGTGAAAGACTCACAGATACGCAGTATTTT	CASSERLTDTQYF
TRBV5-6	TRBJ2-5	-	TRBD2	TGTGCCAGCAGCGGACGGACTAGCGGGGGTCTAGAGACCCAGTACTTC	CASSGRTSGGLETQYF
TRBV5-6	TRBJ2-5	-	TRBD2	TGTGCCAGCAGCTTAGCGGGGAAGAGAGAGACCCAGTACTTC	CASSLAGKRETQYF
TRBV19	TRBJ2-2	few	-	TGTGCCAGTAGTATAATAGCCCCCGGACTGAACACCGGGGAGCTGTTTTTT	CASSIIAPGLNTGELFF
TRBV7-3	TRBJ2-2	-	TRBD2	TGTGCCAGCAGCTCCGGGACTAGCGGGGGGGCCTCCGGGGAGCTGTTTTTT	CASSSGTSGGASGELFF
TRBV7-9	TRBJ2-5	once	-	TGTGCCAGCAGATGGGGAGTGGGCCAAGAGACCCAGTACTTC	CASRWGVGQETQYF
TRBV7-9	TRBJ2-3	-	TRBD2	TGTGCCAGCAGCCACCGGGGGGGCACAGATACGCAGTATTTT	CASSHRGGTDTQYF
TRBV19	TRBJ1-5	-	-	TGTGCCAGTAGTCTACCACAGGGCAATCAGCCCCAGCATTTT	CASSLPQGNQPQHF
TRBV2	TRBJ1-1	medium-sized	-	TGTGCCAGCAGTGATACTGAGAGCGACACTGAAGCTTTCTTT	CASSDTESDTEAFF
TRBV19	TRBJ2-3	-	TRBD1	TGTGCCAGTAGTATTTCCACCGGACAGGGGGCACTGACAGATACGCAGTATTTT	CASSISTGQGALTDTQYF
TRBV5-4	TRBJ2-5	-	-	TGTGCCAGCAGCTTGTACAGGGAGTACCAAGAGACCCAGTACTTC	CASSLYREYQETQYF
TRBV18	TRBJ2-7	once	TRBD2	TGTGCCAGCTCAACCGGGACTAGCGCAATCTACGAGCAGTACTTC	CASSTGTSAIYEQYF
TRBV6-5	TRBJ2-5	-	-	TGTGCCAGCAGTTACTCCCATGGACTAAGCGAAGAGACCCAGTACTTC	CASSYSHGLSEETQYF
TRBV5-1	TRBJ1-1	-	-	TGCGCCAGCAGCTCCTTCACACGTCCGAACACTGAAGCTTTCTTT	CASSSFTRPNTEAFF
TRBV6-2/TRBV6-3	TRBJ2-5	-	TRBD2	TGTGCCAGCAGTCTAGCGGGGGCCATGAGGAAGACCCAGTACTTC	CASSLAGAMRKTQYF
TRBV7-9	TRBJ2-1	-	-	TGTGCCAGCAGCCTAGACAGCGGTCTCCCGAAGGACAATGAGCAGTTCTTC	CASSLDSGLPKDNEQFF
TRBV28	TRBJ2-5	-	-	TGTGCCAGCTGTCAACCACCCCAGGGGCCCTGGGAGACCCAGTACTTC	CASCQPPQGPWETQYF
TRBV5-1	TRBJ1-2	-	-	TGCGCCAGCAGGGACAGCCAGAACTATGGCTACACCTTC	CASRDSQNYGYTF
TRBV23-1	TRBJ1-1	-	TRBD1	TGCGCCAGACAGGGGGTCGGGACTGAAGCTTTCTTT	CARQGVGTEAFF
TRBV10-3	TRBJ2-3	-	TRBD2	TGTGCCATCAGCCCGATGACTAGCGGGGGGACAGATACGCAGTATTTT	CAISPMTSGGTDTQYF
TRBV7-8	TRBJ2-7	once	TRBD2	TGTGCCAGCAGCCCCGGCGGGAGCTCCTACGAGCAGTACTTC	CASSPGGSSYEQYF
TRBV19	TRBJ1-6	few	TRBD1	TGTGCCAGTAGTGTCGGGACAGGGGCTTATTCACCCCTCCACTTT	CASSVGTGAYSPLHF
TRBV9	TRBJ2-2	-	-	TGTGCCAGCAGCCTAGTTGGGGCGGGGACCGGGGAGCTGTTTTTT	CASSLVGAGTGELFF
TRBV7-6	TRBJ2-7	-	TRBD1	TGTGCCAGCAGCGCGTGGGGGACAGGCGACTACGAGCAGTACTTC	CASSAWGTGDYEQYF
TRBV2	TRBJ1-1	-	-	TGTGCCAGCAGTGCGGGAGGGGGCACTGAAGCTTTCTTT	CASSAGGGTEAFF
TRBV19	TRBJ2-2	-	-	TGTGCCAGTAGCTCGAGGGCCGGGGAGCTGTTTTTT	CASSSRAGELFF
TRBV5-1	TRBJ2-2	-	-	TGCGCCAGCGAATCTAACGGGAACACCGGGGAGCTGTTTTTT	CASESNGNTGELFF
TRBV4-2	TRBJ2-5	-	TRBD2	TGTGCCAGCAGCCAAGGGGGGGGCCAGTACTTC	CASSQGGGQYF
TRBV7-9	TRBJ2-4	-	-	TGTGCCAGCAGCTTAGGTCTCGTAGCCAAAAACATTCAGTACTTC	CASSLGLVAKNIQYF
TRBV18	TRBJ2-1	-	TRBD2	TGTGCCAGCTCACTCACAGCGGGGGTTTACAATGAGCAGTTCTTC	CASSLTAGVYNEQFF
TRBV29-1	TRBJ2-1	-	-	TGCAGCGTTGAAGATCGCTGGGGCCTCCTCAGCTCCTACAATGAGCAGTTCTTC	CSVEDRWGLLSSYNEQFF
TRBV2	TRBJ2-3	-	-	TGTGCCAGCAGCGCCGTGGGGGGAAGCACAGATACGCAGTATTTT	CASSAVGGSTDTQYF
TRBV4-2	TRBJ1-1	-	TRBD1	TGTGCCAGCAGCCCTCCGGGACAGGACGCGACTGAAGCTTTCTTT	CASSPPGQDATEAFF
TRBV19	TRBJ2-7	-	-	TGTGCCAGTTACTCCCCCGGAGGAGAGCAGTACTTC	CASYSPGGEQYF
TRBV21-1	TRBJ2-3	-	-	TGTGCCAGCAGCAAAGGGCGCGAGGCAGATACGCAGTATTTT	CASSKGREADTQYF
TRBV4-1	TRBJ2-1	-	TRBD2	TGCGCCAGCAGCCAAGAGTTCGGGGGGGGGCCGAGAGGGAATGAGCAGTTCTTC	CASSQEFGGGPRGNEQFF
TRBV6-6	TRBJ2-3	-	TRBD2	TGTGCCGCTCACGGTGGGACTAGAGGCACAGATACGCAGTATTTT	CAAHGGTRGTDTQYF
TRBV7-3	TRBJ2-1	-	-	TGTGCCAGCAGCTTCGGAGGGGACAATGAGCAGTTCTTC	CASSFGGDNEQFF
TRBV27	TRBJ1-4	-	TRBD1	TGTGCCAGCAGTTTATTAAGGACAGGGTCGGGAGAAAAACTGTTTTTT	CASSLLRTGSGEKLFF
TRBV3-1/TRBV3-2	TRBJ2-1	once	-	TGTGCCAGCAGCCGGGGGGTTCGTGAGCAGTTCTTC	CASSRGVREQFF
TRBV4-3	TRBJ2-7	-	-	TGCGCCAGCAGCCAAGAGTACAGGGATGGGTTATCCTACGAGCAGTACTTC	CASSQEYRDGLSYEQYF
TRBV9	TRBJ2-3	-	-	TGTGCCAGCAGCGTAACGCAGGGAAGCACAGATACGCAGTATTTT	CASSVTQGSTDTQYF
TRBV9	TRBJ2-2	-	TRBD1	TGTGCCAGCAGCTCAGGGGGTGACCCGAACACCGGGGAGCTGTTTTTT	CASSSGGDPNTGELFF
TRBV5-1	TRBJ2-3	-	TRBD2	TGCGCCAGCAGCTTGGAGGGGACTAGCGGGGGGCCCACAGATACGCAGTATTTT	CASSLEGTSGGPTDTQYF
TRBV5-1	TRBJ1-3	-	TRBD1	TGCGCCAGCAGCCTGCAGGGACAGCAGACTGGAAACACCATATATTTT	CASSLQGQQTGNTIYF